The 24 T cell receptor beta chains presented below share a single source sample, sequenced in a study of T cell changes during pregnancy in multiple sclerosis. Measured with immunoSEQ multiplex PCR; TCRdb has only the in-frame clones, and not every one. The repertoire holds 100,000 or so clones, with more than 85% as singletons. Sample: peripheral blood, taken in the second trimester of pregnancy. These receptors originate from a female donor with multiple sclerosis, enrolled in a pregnancy study.

The chain is built from TRBV27 and TRBJ2-3; TRBD2 matches at 8 bases. The CDR3 is made up of 15 amino acids. V shed 6 bases, J shed 4 bases, and the junction held 9 bases outside the gene matches. The V gene's germline CDR1 is MNHEY and CDR2 SMNVEV (reference sequence). CDR3 in amino acids: CASRIYGREADTQYF. The CDR3 coding sequence is TGTGCCAGCAGAATATACGGGAGGGAGGCAGATACGCAGTATTTT.

The rearrangement uses TRBV5-1 and TRBJ2-6; D is perhaps TRBD1 (6 bases). Looked up from germline, CDR1 is SGHRS and CDR2 is YFSETQ. V shed 0 bases and J shed 0 bases, with 10 bases lying between them. The CDR3 covers 17 residues. The CDR3 is CASSLDGRGSGANVLTF. DNA of the CDR3: TGCGCCAGCAGCTTGGACGGCAGGGGCTCTGGGGCCAACGTCCTGACTTTC.

V usage is TRBV27 and J usage is TRBJ2-4; TRBD2 matches 8 bases. CDR1 and CDR2 (germline): MNHEY, SMNVEV (reference sequence). The ends lost 5 bases at V and 0 bases at J; junction bases unmatched: 6. CDR3 length equals 16 residues. The CDR3 region has the DNA TGTGCCAGCAGTATTGACGGGGGGGTAGCCAAAAACATTCAGTACTTC. This codes for CASSIDGGVAKNIQYF.

V is TRBV11-2 and J is TRBJ2-7; 11 bases are a match to TRBD2. This CDR3 has 14 amino acids. Germline V gives CDR1 SGHAT, CDR2 FQNNGV. The junction had 4 bases not matched to a gene; V was cut back by 5 bases and J by 4 bases. The CDR3 region has the DNA TGTGCCAGCAGCCCACTAGCGGGGGCGTACGAGCAGTACTTC. It specifies CASSPLAGAYEQYF.

This clone was picked up a small number of times. The chain combines TRBV6-6 with TRBJ2-6, with a weak D call TRBD1 (6 bases). The CDR3 is made up of 15 amino acids. Germline loops: CDR1 MNHNY, CDR2 SVGAGI (reference sequence). The V and J ends lost 6 bases and 4 bases respectively, with 13 bases between them. The CDR3 region has the DNA TGTGCCAGCAGGGGGGCAGGGGTAGGGGCCAACGTCCTGACTTTC. It specifies CASRGAGVGANVLTF.

The chain carries TRBV6-4 and TRBJ1-5; 7 nucleotides align to TRBD1. From germline, CDR1 is MRHNA and CDR2 SNTAGT. The ends lost 6 bases at V and 7 bases at J; junction bases unmatched: 15. The length of the CDR3 is 16 residues. CDR3 residues: CASRDQTGKQGQPQHF. For the CDR3, the DNA is TGTGCCAGCAGAGATCAGACAGGGAAGCAAGGACAGCCCCAGCATTTT.

This clone was seen just once. Other DNA sequences within the sample encode an identical CDR3. The V call is TRBV5-1, the J call TRBJ2-5, with D uncertain. Trimming left V 4 bases short and J 2 bases short, with 3 bases between. Germline V gene sequence: CDR1 SGHRS, CDR2 YFSETQ. The CDR3 has 11 residues. CDR3 loop: CASSLQETQYF. CDR3 nucleotides: TGCGCCAGCAGCCTTCAAGAGACCCAGTACTTC.

The V call is TRBV5-6, the J call TRBJ2-1, with 12 bases fitting TRBD2. V was pared by 0 bases and J by 9 bases, with 4 bases of the junction left unmatched. This CDR3 has 15 residues. CDR1 SGHDT and CDR2 YYEEEE come from the germline V gene. DNA of the CDR3: TGTGCCAGCAGCTTGGAGCTAGCGGGAGGGCTTGAGCAGTTCTTC. This sequence encodes CASSLELAGGLEQFF.

This chain links TRBV9 with TRBJ2-3; tentative D call: TRBD2 (6 bases). Germline CDR1 SGDLS, CDR2 YYNGEE. This CDR3 spans 16 amino acids. Deletions cut 0 bases from V and 5 bases from J, with 16 bases between. The CDR3, as DNA: TGTGCCAGCAGCGTAGTTCCCAGTGGAGCGGGAGATACGCAGTATTTT. It is translated as CASSVVPSGAGDTQYF.

The chain links TRBV4-2 to TRBJ2-7; 8 bases line up with TRBD1. This CDR3 spans 16 amino acids. V lost 0 bases to trimming and J lost 2 bases; unmatched junction nucleotides: 6. Germline V gene data show CDR1 as LGHNA and CDR2 as YNFKEQ. CDR3 sequence (DNA): TGTGCCAGCAGCCAAGAAACAGGGGGTACCCCCTACGAGCAGTACTTC. This translates into CASSQETGGTPYEQYF.

CDR3 loop: CASSLAGASTDTQYF. CDR3 in DNA: TGCGCCAGCAGCTTGGCGGGAGCTAGCACAGATACGCAGTATTTT. The gene calls are TRBV5-1 and TRBJ2-3, with D possibly TRBD2 on 6 matching bases. The CDR3 spans 15 residues. The germline V gene has CDR1 SGHRS and CDR2 YFSETQ. The V and J ends lost 0 bases and 0 bases respectively, with 8 bases between them.

The chain couples TRBV9 to TRBJ2-5; 9 positions agree with TRBD2. Germline loops: CDR1 SGDLS, CDR2 YYNGEE. The CDR3 runs to 16 residues. With 4 bases clipped from V and 4 bases from J, the junction kept 11 bases outside the gene matches. CDR3 region: CASSPRGSGSLETQYF. The CDR3 nucleotides read TGTGCCAGCAGCCCGCGGGGTAGCGGGAGCTTAGAGACCCAGTACTTC.

The chain joins TRBV6-5 to TRBJ2-3; 7 bases line up with TRBD2. The CDR3 runs to 14 residues. The junction had 8 bases not matched to a gene; V was cut back by 7 bases and J by 4 bases. Germline loops: CDR1 MNHEY, CDR2 SVGAGI. The CDR3 DNA reads as TGTGCCAGCAATCTGGCGGGAGCCGCAGATACGCAGTATTTT. Its translation is CASNLAGAADTQYF.

The chain is built from TRBV5-1 and TRBJ2-2; D might be TRBD2 (5 bases). Germline CDR1 is SGHRS and CDR2 is YFSETQ. The CDR3 has 15 residues. Trimming removed 2 bases from V and 1 base from J, with 9 bases in between. This CDR3 is CASSFGLKNTGELFF. The CDR3, as DNA: TGCGCCAGCAGCTTCGGACTCAAGAACACCGGGGAGCTGTTTTTT.

J is TRBJ1-5 and V is TRBV14; 7 nucleotides align to TRBD1. In germline, CDR1 is SGHDN, CDR2 FVKESK. V was clipped by 0 bases and J by 6 bases; unmatched bases: 11. This CDR3 is built from 17 residues. The CDR3 nucleotides are TGTGCCAGCAGCCAAGAGGAGGACAGGCCGGAAGGTCAGCCCCAGCATTTT. Protein: CASSQEEDRPEGQPQHF. The variable domain in full, with the rest retrieved from reference TRBV14 and TRBJ1-5, is EAGVTQFPSHSVIEKGQTVTLRCDPISGHDNLYWYRRVMGKEIKFLLHFVKESKQDESGMPNNRFLAERTGGTYSTLKVQPAELEDSGVYFCASSQEEDRPEGQPQHFGDGTRLSIL.

The chain has TRBV6-5 and TRBJ1-6; D remains ambiguous. V gave up 6 bases and J gave up 6 bases, with 6 bases separating them. CDR1 is MNHEY and CDR2 is SVGAGI in the germline V gene. The CDR3 sequence is 12 residues long. The CDR3 loop reads CASSGINSPLHF. The CDR3 DNA sequence: TGTGCCAGCAGCGGGATTAATTCACCCCTCCACTTT.

The chain combines TRBV5-1 with TRBJ2-1; no reliable D call. The CDR3 totals 15 residues. V dropped 1 base and J dropped 0 bases, with 8 bases sitting between them. CDR1 and CDR2 from the germline V gene are SGHRS and YFSETQ. The CDR3 DNA reads as TGCGCCAGCAGCTTGACGAGGAGCTCCTACAATGAGCAGTTCTTC. Amino acids: CASSLTRSSYNEQFF.

The chain uses TRBV28 and TRBJ2-7, with D tentatively TRBD1 (5 bases). V was pared by 3 bases and J by 7 bases, with 16 bases between. The CDR3 has 14 amino acids. CDR1 and CDR2 (germline): MDHEN, SYDVKM. The CDR3 here is CASSLPRDSGEQYF. Here the CDR3 DNA reads TGTGCCAGCAGTTTGCCCAGGGATAGTGGGGAGCAGTACTTC. The full variable domain, its missing parts supplied by reference TRBV28 and TRBJ2-7, is DVKVTQSSRYLVKRTGEKVFLECVQDMDHENMFWYRQDPGLGLRLIYFSYDVKMKEKGDIPEGYSVSREKKERFSLILESASTNQTSMYLCASSLPRDSGEQYFGPGTRLTVT.

The V and J genes are TRBV4-3 and TRBJ1-1; D is possibly TRBD1 (5 bases). V shed 4 bases and J shed 0 bases, with 15 bases lying between them. This CDR3 is built from 16 residues. CDR1 and CDR2 (germline): LGHNA, YSLEER. The CDR3 sequence: CASSRERQIMNTEAFF. Here the CDR3 DNA reads TGCGCCAGCAGCCGAGAGAGACAGATTATGAACACTGAAGCTTTCTTT.

A note on this clone: Compared with germline, one end of the junction differs, possibly owing to a read error. This chain joins TRBV6-1 and TRBJ2-7; 8 positions agree with TRBD1. The CDR3 totals 12 residues. Germline-derived CDR1 and CDR2 are MNHNS and SASEGT. As DNA, the CDR3 is TGTGCCAGCAGTCGGGACAGGCCCCATATTAACTTC. Translated: CASSRDRPHINF.

This clone was detected a few times. V gene TRBV7-2 combines with J gene TRBJ1-4, with no clear D. Germline-derived CDR1 and CDR2 are SGHTA and FQGNSA. CDR3 length: 13 residues. The germline V and J ends were trimmed by 1 base and 7 bases, with 7 bases remaining between them. The CDR3 here is CASSLVVFEKLFF. CDR3 sequence (DNA): TGTGCCAGCAGCTTAGTTGTCTTTGAAAAACTGTTTTTT.

The chain links TRBV27 to TRBJ2-3, with TRBD2 identical over 9 bases. Germline V gene lookup returns CDR1 MNHEY and CDR2 SMNVEV (reference sequence). The CDR3 extends over 17 amino acids. J lost 0 bases, V lost 1 base, and 5 bases had no gene match. This CDR3 is CASSLYPSGVSTDTQYF. The CDR3 coding sequence is TGTGCCAGCAGTTTATACCCTAGCGGGGTTAGCACAGATACGCAGTATTTT.

J is TRBJ2-5 and V is TRBV5-6; D is possibly TRBD2 (5 bases). V gave up 0 bases and J gave up 3 bases, with 15 bases separating them. Germline values: CDR1 SGHDT, CDR2 YYEEEE. The CDR3 runs 16 residues. The CDR3 reads CASSLGYGNGEETQYF. The CDR3 DNA reads as TGTGCCAGCAGCTTGGGGTACGGCAACGGGGAAGAGACCCAGTACTTC.

V is TRBV18 and J is TRBJ2-1, with 8 bases identical to TRBD2. The CDR3 sequence is 18 residues long. Trimming removed 4 bases from V and 7 bases from J; junction bases left unmatched: 18. The germline V gene encodes CDR1 KGHSH and CDR2 LQKENI. The CDR3 is CASSRKGGRINVDNEQFF. The CDR3 bases are TGTGCCAGCTCACGTAAGGGCGGGAGGATAAATGTCGATAATGAGCAGTTCTTC. Full variable domain (rest looked up from reference TRBV18 and TRBJ2-1): NAGVMQNPRHLVRRRGQEARLRCSPMKGHSHVYWYRQLPEEGLKFMVYLQKENIIDESGMPKERFSAEFPKEGPSILRIQQVVRGDSAAYFCASSRKGGRINVDNEQFFGPGTRLTVL.